The present T cell receptor (beta chain) was sequenced within a study of neurological immune-mediated disorders. Volunteers attending a blood bank in Maryland, USA, served as healthy controls. The method for making cDNA was 5'RACE, and it used 10-nucleotide random UMIs. Every sequencing run returned over 160 million TCR-beta sequences, which were derived from 15-18 subjects. One entry per CDR3 protein results from TCRdb running MiXCR on the 5' RACE reads. The sample yields over 45,000 distinct CDR3 sequences, more than 20% seen once. Comment on this clonotype: What it binds is unknown. This may be a read error, as it is one base from a much larger clone.

Germline V gene lookup returns CDR1 LNHNV and CDR2 YYDKDF (reference sequence). The CDR3 has 15 amino acids. Study-level points and caveats: HTLV-1-associated myelopathy had the most TCR clonal expansion, and multiple sclerosis had the least, less than healthy controls.

The chain has TRBV15 and TRBJ2-3; 10 nucleotides agree with TRBD1. The TCR comes from a woman aged 70-85 years in good health. Specimen: PBMCs. Written as DNA, the CDR3 is TGTGCCATCAGCAGGGAGACAGGGGGCGCAGATACGCAGTATTTT. The encoded protein is CAISRETGGADTQYF.